Here is one T cell receptor beta chain with its context. What it binds is unknown. The CDR3 extends over 15 amino acids. CDR1 and CDR2 (germline): SQVTM, ANQGSEA. Identification of naive CD8+ T cells rested on CD45RO-CCR7+CD27+CD95- status. This sample was included in a study of CXCR3-negative and CXCR3-positive naive CD8 T cells. Study-level points and caveats: High diversity, comparable across both naive subsets, contrasted with much lower diversity in memory CD8+ cells. Higher TRB CDR3 hydrophobicity marked CXCR3-positive naive cells relative to CXCR3-negative naive cells.

Preparation of TRB cDNA libraries relied on 5' RACE carrying UMI labels. TCRdb processed the 5' RACE reads again and assigns one entry to each CDR3 protein, with no DNA. The table lists some 120,000 distinct CDR3 sequences. The receptor's source is a human donor in good health. Some clones in this sample may be carry-over from other donors' samples. The specimen sequenced was naive CXCR3+ CD8+ T cells from blood. Regarding subset: CD45RO-CCR7+CD27+CD95- naive CD8+ T cells expressing CXCR3 (TNR3+). This chain connects TRBV29-1 to TRBJ2-7; TCRdb gives TRBD1 as the D gene, but with no DNA this cannot be confirmed. This CDR3 reads CSAKGVGATPYEQYF.